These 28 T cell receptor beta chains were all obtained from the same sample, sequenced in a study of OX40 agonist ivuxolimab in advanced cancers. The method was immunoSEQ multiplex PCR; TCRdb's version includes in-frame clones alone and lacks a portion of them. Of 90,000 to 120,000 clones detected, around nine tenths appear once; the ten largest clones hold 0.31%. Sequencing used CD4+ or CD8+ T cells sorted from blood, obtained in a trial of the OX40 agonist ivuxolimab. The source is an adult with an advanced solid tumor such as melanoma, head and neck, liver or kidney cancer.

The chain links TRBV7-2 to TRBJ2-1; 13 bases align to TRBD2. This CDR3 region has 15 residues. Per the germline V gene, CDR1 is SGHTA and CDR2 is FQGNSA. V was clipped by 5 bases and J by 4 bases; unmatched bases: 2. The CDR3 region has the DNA TGTGCCAGCAGCGGGACTAGCGGGGATTACAATGAGCAGTTCTTC. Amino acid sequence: CASSGTSGDYNEQFF.

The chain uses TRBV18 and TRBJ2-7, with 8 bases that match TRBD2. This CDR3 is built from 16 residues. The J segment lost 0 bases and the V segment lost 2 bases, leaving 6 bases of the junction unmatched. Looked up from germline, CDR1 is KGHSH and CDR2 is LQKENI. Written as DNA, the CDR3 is TGTGCCAGCTCACCAGCCCTAGCGGGCATCTCCTACGAGCAGTACTTC. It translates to CASSPALAGISYEQYF.

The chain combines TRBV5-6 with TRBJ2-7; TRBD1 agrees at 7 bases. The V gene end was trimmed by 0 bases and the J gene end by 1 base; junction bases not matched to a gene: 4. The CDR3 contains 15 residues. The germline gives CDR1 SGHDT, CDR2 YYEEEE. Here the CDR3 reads CASSLDRGRSYEQYF. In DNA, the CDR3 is TGTGCCAGCAGCTTGGACAGGGGAAGGTCCTACGAGCAGTACTTC.

CDR3 region: CASSLGSAQGREQFF. For the CDR3, the DNA is TGCGCCAGCAGCTTAGGTAGCGCACAGGGGCGTGAGCAGTTCTTC. The gene calls are TRBV5-1 and TRBJ2-1; TRBD1 aligns across 7 bases. Germline values: CDR1 SGHRS, CDR2 YFSETQ. This CDR3 region has 15 residues. The J segment lost 9 bases and the V segment lost 2 bases, leaving 11 bases of the junction unmatched.

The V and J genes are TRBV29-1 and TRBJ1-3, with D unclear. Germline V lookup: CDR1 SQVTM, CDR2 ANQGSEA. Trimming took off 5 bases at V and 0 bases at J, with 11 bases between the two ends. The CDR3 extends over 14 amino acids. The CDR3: CSVSQRFSGNTIYF. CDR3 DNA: TGCAGCGTTTCTCAGAGGTTCTCTGGAAACACCATATATTTT.

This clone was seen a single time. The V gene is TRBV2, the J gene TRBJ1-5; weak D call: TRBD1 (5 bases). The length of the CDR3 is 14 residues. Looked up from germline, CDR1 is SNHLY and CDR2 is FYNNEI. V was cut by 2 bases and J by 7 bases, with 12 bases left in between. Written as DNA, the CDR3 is TGTGCCAGCAGTGAAACGGGAGGGGAGCAGCCCCAGCATTTT. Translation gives CASSETGGEQPQHF.

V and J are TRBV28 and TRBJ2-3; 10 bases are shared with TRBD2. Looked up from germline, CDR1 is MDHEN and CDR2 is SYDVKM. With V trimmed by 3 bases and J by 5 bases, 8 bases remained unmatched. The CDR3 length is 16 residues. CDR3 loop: CASSLPLAGARDTQYF. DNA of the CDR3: TGTGCCAGCAGTTTGCCCCTAGCGGGAGCCAGAGATACGCAGTATTTT. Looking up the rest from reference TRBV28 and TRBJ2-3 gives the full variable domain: DVKVTQSSRYLVKRTGEKVFLECVQDMDHENMFWYRQDPGLGLRLIYFSYDVKMKEKGDIPEGYSVSREKKERFSLILESASTNQTSMYLCASSLPLAGARDTQYFGPGTRLTVL.

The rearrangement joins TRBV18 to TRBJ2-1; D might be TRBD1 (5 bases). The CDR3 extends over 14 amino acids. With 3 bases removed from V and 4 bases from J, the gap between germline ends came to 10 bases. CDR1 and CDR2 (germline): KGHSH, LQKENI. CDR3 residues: CASSPSRQYNEQFF. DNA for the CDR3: TGTGCCAGCTCACCGTCTAGACAGTACAATGAGCAGTTCTTC.

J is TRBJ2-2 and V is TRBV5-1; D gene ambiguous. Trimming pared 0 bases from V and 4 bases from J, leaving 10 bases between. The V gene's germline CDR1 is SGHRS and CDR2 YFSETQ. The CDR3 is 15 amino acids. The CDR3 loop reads CASSLGGLGTGELFF. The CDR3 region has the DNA TGCGCCAGCAGCTTGGGAGGATTGGGCACCGGGGAGCTGTTTTTT.

Here the CDR3 DNA reads TGTGCCAGCAGCTTCCGACTGGGAACGCAGTATTTT. Its protein product is CASSFRLGTQYF. This chain uses TRBV7-2 with TRBJ2-3, with D hard to call. This CDR3 has 12 amino acids. In germline, CDR1 is SGHTA, CDR2 FQGNSA. Deletions cut 3 bases from V and 9 bases from J, with 10 bases between.

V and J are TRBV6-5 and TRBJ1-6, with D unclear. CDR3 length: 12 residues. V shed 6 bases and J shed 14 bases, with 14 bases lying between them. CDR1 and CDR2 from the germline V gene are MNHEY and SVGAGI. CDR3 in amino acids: CASRAPPLALHF. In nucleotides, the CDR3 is TGTGCCAGCAGGGCCCCCCCCTTGGCCCTCCACTTT.

In DNA, the CDR3 is TGTGCCAGCAGCTTAGACAGGGGTACGCAGTATTTT. It specifies CASSLDRGTQYF. The genes are TRBV7-2 and TRBJ2-3; 7 bases are a match to TRBD1. The germline CDR1 and CDR2 sequences are SGHTA and FQGNSA. After removal of 1 base from V and 8 bases from J, the junction contained 0 bases not matched to a gene. There are 12 residues in the CDR3.

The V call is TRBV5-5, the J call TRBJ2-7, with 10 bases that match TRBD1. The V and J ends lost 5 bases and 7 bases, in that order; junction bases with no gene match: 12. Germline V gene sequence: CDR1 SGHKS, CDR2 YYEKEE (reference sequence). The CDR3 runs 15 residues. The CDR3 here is CASRRGGDRGGEQYF. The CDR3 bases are TGTGCCAGCAGAAGGGGTGGGGACAGGGGAGGAGAGCAGTACTTC.

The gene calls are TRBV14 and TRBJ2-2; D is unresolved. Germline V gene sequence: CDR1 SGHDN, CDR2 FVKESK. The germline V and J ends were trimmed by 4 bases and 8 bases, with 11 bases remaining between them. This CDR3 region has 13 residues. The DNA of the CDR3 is TGTGCCAGCAGCCGCAGATCTGTAGGGGAGCTGTTTTTT. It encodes CASSRRSVGELFF.

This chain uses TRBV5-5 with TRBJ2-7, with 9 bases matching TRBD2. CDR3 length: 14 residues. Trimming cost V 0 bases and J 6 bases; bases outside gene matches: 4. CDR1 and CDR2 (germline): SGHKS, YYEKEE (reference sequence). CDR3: CASSLGLAGTEQYF. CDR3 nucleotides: TGTGCCAGCAGCTTGGGGCTAGCGGGAACCGAGCAGTACTTC.

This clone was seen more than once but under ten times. Here the CDR3 reads CAISESGQGRSPYTQYF. The CDR3 DNA reads TGTGCCATCAGTGAGTCGGGACAGGGGCGATCCCCCTATACGCAGTATTTT. The chain links TRBV10-3 to TRBJ2-3; 10 bases agree with TRBD1. This CDR3 contains 17 residues. V lost 0 bases, J lost 7 bases, and 10 bases stayed unmatched. Germline V lookup: CDR1 ENHRY, CDR2 SYGVKD.

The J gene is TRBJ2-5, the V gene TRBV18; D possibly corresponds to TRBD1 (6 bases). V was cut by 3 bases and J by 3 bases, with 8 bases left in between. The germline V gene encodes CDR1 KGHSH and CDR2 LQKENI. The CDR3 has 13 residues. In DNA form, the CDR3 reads TGTGCCAGCTCACCGCGGACAGAAGAGACCCAGTACTTC. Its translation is CASSPRTEETQYF.

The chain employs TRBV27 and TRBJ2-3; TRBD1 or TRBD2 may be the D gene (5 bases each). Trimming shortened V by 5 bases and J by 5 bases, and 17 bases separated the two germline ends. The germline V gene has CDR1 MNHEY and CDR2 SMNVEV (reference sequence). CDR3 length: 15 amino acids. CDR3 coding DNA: TGTGCCAGCAGTGCCCAGGGAGTGGTTGGAGATACGCAGTATTTT. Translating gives CASSAQGVVGDTQYF.

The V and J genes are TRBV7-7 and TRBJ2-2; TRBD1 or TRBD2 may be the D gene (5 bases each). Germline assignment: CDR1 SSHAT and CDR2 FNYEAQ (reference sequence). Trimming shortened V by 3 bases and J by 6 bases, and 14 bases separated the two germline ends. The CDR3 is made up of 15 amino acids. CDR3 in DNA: TGTGCCAGCAGCTTTTCCTCAGGGAGCGCCGGGGAGCTGTTTTTT. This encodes CASSFSSGSAGELFF.

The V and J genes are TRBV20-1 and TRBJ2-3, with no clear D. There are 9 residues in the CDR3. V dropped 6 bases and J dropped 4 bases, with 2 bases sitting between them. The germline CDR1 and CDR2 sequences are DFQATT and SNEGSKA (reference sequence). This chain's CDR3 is CSAPDTQYF. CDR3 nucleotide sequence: TGCAGTGCCCCAGATACGCAGTATTTT.

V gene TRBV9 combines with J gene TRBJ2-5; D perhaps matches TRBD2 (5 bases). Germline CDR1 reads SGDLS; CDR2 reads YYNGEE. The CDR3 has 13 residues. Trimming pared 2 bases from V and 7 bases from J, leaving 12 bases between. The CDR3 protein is CASSVSGEGTQYF. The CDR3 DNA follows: TGTGCCAGCAGCGTTTCCGGGGAAGGGACCCAGTACTTC.

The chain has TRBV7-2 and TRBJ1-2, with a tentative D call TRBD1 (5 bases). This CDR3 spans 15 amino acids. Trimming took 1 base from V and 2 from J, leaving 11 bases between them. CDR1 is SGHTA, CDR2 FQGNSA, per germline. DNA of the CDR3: TGTGCCAGCAGCTTAGAGGGGTCTTTCAACTATGGCTACACCTTC. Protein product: CASSLEGSFNYGYTF. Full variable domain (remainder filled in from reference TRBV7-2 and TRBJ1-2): GAGVSQSPSNKVTEKGKDVELRCDPISGHTALYWYRQSLGQGLEFLIYFQGNSAPDKSGLPSDRFSAERTGGSVSTLTIQRTQQEDSAVYLCASSLEGSFNYGYTFGSGTRLTVV.

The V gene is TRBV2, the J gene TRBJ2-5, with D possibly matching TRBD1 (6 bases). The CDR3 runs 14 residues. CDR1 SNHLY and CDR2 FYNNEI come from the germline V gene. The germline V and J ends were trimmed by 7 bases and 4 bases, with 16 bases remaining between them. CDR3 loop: CASTLTGFRETQYF. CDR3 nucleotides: TGTGCCAGCACCCTTACAGGGTTCAGAGAGACCCAGTACTTC.

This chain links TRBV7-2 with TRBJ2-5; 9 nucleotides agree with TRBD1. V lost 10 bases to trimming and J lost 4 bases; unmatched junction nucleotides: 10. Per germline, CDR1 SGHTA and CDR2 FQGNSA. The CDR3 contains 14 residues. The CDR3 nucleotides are TGTGCCACCGGCCCACAGGGGGCGGGAGAGACCCAGTACTTC. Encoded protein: CATGPQGAGETQYF.

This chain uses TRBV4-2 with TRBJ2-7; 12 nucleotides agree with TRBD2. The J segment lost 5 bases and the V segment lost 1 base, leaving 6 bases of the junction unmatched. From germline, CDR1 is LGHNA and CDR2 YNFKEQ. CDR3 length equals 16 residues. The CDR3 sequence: CASSQASSGRADEQYF. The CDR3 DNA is TGTGCCAGCAGCCAAGCGTCTAGCGGGAGGGCCGACGAGCAGTACTTC.

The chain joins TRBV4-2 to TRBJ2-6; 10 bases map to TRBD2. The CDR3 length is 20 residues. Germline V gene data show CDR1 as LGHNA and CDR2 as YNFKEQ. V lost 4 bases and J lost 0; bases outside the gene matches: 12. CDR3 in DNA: TGTGCCAGCAGCCTCAGGACAGTTACTAGCGGGAACTCTGGGGCCAACGTCCTGACTTTC. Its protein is CASSLRTVTSGNSGANVLTF.

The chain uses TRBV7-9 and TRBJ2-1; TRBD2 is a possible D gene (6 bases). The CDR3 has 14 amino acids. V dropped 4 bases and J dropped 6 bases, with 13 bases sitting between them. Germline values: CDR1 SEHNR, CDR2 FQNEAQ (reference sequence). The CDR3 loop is CASSSAGPLNEQFF. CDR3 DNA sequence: TGTGCCAGCAGCTCAGCGGGCCCCCTCAATGAGCAGTTCTTC.

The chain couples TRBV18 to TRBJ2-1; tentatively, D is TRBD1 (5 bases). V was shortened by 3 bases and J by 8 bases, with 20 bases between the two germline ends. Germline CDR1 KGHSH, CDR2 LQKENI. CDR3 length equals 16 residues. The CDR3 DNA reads TGTGCCAGCTCACCCTCCCGACAGTCTTCTCGCCATGAGCAGTTCTTC. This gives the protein CASSPSRQSSRHEQFF.